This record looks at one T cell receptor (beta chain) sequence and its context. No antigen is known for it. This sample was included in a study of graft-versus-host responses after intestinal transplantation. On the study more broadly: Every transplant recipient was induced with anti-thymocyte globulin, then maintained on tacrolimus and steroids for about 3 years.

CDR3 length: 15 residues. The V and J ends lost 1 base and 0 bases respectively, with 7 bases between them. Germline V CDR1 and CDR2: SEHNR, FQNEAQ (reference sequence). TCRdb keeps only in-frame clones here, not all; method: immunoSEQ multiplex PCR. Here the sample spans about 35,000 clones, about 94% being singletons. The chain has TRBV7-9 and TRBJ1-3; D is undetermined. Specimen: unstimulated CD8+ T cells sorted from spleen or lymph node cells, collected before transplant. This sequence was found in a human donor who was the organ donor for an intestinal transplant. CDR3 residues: CASSLGAFSGNTIYF. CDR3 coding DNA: TGTGCCAGCAGCTTAGGCGCCTTCTCTGGAAACACCATATATTTT. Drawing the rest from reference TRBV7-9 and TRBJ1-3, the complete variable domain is DTGVSQNPRHKITKRGQNVTFRCDPISEHNRLYWYRQTLGQGPEFLTYFQNEAQLEKSRLLSDRFSAERPKGSFSTLEIQRTEQGDSAMYLCASSLGAFSGNTIYFGEGSWLTVV.